The sequence of this TCR beta chain was determined in a study of T cell changes during pregnancy in multiple sclerosis. V was cut by 4 bases and J by 2 bases, with 15 bases left in between. The V gene's germline CDR1 is MNHNS and CDR2 SASEGT. This CDR3 is built from 16 residues. Assay used: immunoSEQ multiplex PCR; TCRdb lists only in-frame clones, some missing. The repertoire holds 55,000 to 65,000 clones, with more than 90% as singletons. The rearrangement uses TRBV6-1 and TRBJ1-5; D may be TRBD1 (5 bases). Specimen: peripheral blood, collected in the second trimester of pregnancy. The sequence came from a female donor with multiple sclerosis, enrolled in a pregnancy study. CDR3 protein: CASSGIGRGGNQPQHF. CDR3 coding DNA: TGTGCCAGCAGTGGAATAGGACGGGGGGGCAATCAGCCCCAGCATTTT.